These 5 T cell receptor beta chains originate from one sample sequenced in a study of glioma-infiltrating T cells after dendritic cell vaccination. Data came from immunoSEQ multiplex PCR; TCRdb stores just in-frame clones and leaves some out. The sample has tens of thousands of clones, 85% seen once. The time point: after dendritic cell vaccination, including at tumor progression/relapse. Sequenced material: blood, taken after dendritic cell vaccination. The receptors were gathered from a human donor with glioblastoma.

CDR3 sequence: CASSEGGEGEETQYF. DNA for the CDR3: TGTGCCAGCAGTGAAGGAGGAGAGGGGGAGGAGACCCAGTACTTC. The chain has TRBV25-1 and TRBJ2-5; D is possibly TRBD1 (6 bases). The germline V gene has CDR1 MGHDK and CDR2 SYGVNS. V lost 2 bases, J lost 5 bases, and 15 bases lay in between. This CDR3 comprises 15 residues.

This clone was found once. Distinct nucleotide sequences in the sample also encode this CDR3. The V gene is TRBV5-1, the J gene TRBJ2-5; 8 bases map to TRBD1. The CDR3 totals 14 residues. The germline V gene encodes CDR1 SGHRS and CDR2 YFSETQ. The V gene end was trimmed by 3 bases and the J gene end by 4 bases; junction bases not matched to a gene: 5. CDR3 nucleotides: TGCGCCAGCAGCTCAGGGACAGGCCGAGAGACCCAGTACTTC. Translating gives CASSSGTGRETQYF.

The chain has TRBV11-2 and TRBJ2-6; 8 positions match TRBD1. The V and J ends lost 2 bases and 0 bases, in that order; junction bases with no gene match: 3. The CDR3 runs 17 residues. Per germline, CDR1 SGHAT and CDR2 FQNNGV. The CDR3 loop is CASSLTGGLSGANVLTF. The CDR3 coding sequence is TGTGCCAGCAGCTTAACAGGGGGGCTCTCTGGGGCCAACGTCCTGACTTTC.

This clone was observed a handful of times. The chain has TRBV7-2 and TRBJ2-7; TRBD2 is a possible D gene (7 bases). Germline-derived CDR1 and CDR2 are SGHTA and FQGNSA. This CDR3 is 14 amino acids long. Trimming pared 6 bases from V and 6 bases from J, leaving 18 bases between. CDR3 bases: TGTGCCAGCAGGGGGCATGGGGGGGCCGGCGAGCAGTACTTC. Protein product: CASRGHGGAGEQYF.

In nucleotides, the CDR3 is TGTGCCAGCAGGGGGGCCGCCTCCTACGAGCAGTACTTC. This encodes CASRGAASYEQYF. This sequence joins TRBV2 and TRBJ2-7, with TRBD1 as a possible D gene (6 bases). The germline V and J ends were trimmed by 6 bases and 0 bases, with 9 bases remaining between them. CDR1 is SNHLY and CDR2 is FYNNEI in the germline V gene. There are 13 residues in the CDR3.